This entry lists 4 T cell receptor beta chains sequenced from one sample in a study of persistence of HIV-infected CD4 T cells. No antigen has been assigned to these receptors. The immunoSEQ assay was version 4, run in survey mode. Assay: immunoSEQ multiplex PCR; the TCRdb copy retains only in-frame clones and omits some. The table records roughly 30,000 clones, roughly 82% of them present only once. Lysates of CMV-infected fibroblasts at around 9.8 ug/mL stimulated these cells. Sorted nonresponding memory CD4+ T cells were CD40L-negative, CD69-negative, CD45RO-high. This material consisted of CD4+ T cells sorted from PBMCs after approximately 20-hour stimulation, taken from a patient who received antiretroviral therapy. These receptor sequences come from an adult man with HIV who was CMV-seropositive.

The gene calls are TRBV6-2 or TRBV6-3 and TRBJ2-4; the match to TRBD2 covers 7 bases. V shed 2 bases and J 3 bases; nucleotides not matched to a gene: 4. The CDR3 has 15 residues. The germline V gene encodes CDR1 MNHEY and CDR2 SVGEGT. The CDR3 loop reads CASSYPGGRKNIQYF. In nucleotides, the CDR3 is TGTGCCAGCAGTTACCCGGGGGGACGCAAAAACATTCAGTACTTC.

This chain uses TRBV9 with TRBJ1-6; the match to TRBD1 covers 8 bases. This CDR3 region has 15 residues. Germline CDR1 is SGDLS and CDR2 is YYNGEE. The V and J ends lost 4 bases and 7 bases, in that order; junction bases with no gene match: 7. This CDR3 reads CASSLSGQGNSPLHF. Written as DNA, the CDR3 is TGTGCCAGCAGCCTTTCCGGACAGGGAAATTCACCCCTCCACTTT.

The V call is TRBV15, the J call TRBJ2-7; D not certain. The CDR3 runs 14 residues. V lost 8 bases to trimming and J lost 1 base, with 15 bases between them. Germline V lookup: CDR1 LNHNV, CDR2 YYDKDF (reference sequence). CDR3 sequence: CATSTGDTSYEQYF. Written as DNA, the CDR3 is TGTGCCACCTCAACCGGAGACACATCCTACGAGCAGTACTTC.

V and J are TRBV5-1 and TRBJ2-6, with D possibly matching TRBD2 (5 bases). The CDR3 runs to 17 residues. Germline V gene lookup returns CDR1 SGHRS and CDR2 YFSETQ. V shed 2 bases and J shed 1 base, with 13 bases lying between them. This CDR3 is CASSLLVTGSGANVLTF. The CDR3 nucleotides are TGCGCCAGCAGCTTACTAGTCACCGGTTCTGGGGCCAACGTCCTGACTTTC.